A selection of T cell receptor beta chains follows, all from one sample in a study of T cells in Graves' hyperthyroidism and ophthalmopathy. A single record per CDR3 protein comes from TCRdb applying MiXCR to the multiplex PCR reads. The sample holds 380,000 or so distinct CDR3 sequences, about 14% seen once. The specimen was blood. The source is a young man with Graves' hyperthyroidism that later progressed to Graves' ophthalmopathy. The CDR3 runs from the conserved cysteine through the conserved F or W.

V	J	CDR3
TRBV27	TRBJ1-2	CASSFAYNYGYTF
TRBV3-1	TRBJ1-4	CASSEGDGKLFF
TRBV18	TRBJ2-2	CASSPGGTVSGELFF
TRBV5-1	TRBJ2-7	CASSLETANRGEQYF
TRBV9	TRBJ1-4	CASSSLNATNEKLFF
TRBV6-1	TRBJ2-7	CASSELAGLYEQYF
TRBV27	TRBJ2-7	CASSSPDRGPYEQYF
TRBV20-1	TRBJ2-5	CSARDFGGGETQYF
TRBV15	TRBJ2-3	CATSRISTDTQYF
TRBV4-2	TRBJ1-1	CASSHRYRANTEAFF
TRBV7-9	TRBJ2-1	CASSLITSGLIEQFF
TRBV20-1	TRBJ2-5	CSASGTGGETQYF
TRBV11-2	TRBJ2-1	CASSLGRQRSYNEQFF
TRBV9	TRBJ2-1	CASSVEASWVYNEQFF
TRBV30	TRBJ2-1	CAWGTGYNEQFF
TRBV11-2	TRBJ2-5	CASSRSAGNQETQYF
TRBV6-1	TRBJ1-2	CASSEGGTRTTIYGYTF
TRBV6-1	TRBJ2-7	CASSYGVGSEQYF
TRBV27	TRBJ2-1	CASSSTGTGVGYEQFF
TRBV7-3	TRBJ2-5	CASSAPGGETQYF
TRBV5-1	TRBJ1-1	CARTVPEGTEAFF
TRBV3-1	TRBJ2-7	CASSPGGKYEQYF
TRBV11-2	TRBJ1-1	CASSVQGYRNTEAFF
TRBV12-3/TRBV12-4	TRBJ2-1	CASSATSGGPHNEQFF
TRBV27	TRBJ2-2	CASSLFLTPNTGELFF
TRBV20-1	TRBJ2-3	CSASGSIGLGTQYF
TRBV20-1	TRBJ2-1	CSAGKGAGEQFF
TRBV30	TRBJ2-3	CAWSALAGGSSTDTQYF
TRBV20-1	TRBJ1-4	CSARDLIAGGSEKLFF
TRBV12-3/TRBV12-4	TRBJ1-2	CASSYRTGNNGYTF
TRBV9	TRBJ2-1	CASSVASDSYNEQFF
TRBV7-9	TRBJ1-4	CASSAGQGVLLFF
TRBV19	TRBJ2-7	CASSIDTTREPPYEQYF
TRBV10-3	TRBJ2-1	CAISDLGGSYNEQFF
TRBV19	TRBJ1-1	CASSTLTRSIGAFF
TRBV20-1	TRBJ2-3	CSATSMGGRTDTQYF
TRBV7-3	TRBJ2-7	CASSTREGGEQYF
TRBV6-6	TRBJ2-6	CASSYLDASGANVLTF
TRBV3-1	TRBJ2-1	CASSQGWGGQNEQFF
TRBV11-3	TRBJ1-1	CASTQGGTPNTEAFF
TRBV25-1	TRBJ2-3	CASSEWARQGIDTQYF
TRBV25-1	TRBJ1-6	CASRGQGRNSPLHF
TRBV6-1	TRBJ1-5	CASSEFEFNGGPGPQHF
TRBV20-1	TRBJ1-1	CSASRDHTEAFF
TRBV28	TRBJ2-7	CASSFWGKRYEQYF
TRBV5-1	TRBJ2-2	CASSLDGNTGELFF
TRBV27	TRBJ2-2	CASNPWGGGRNTGELFF
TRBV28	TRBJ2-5	CASSSHYGGPIPYQETQYF
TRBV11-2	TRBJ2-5	CASGILGPQETQYF